A single sample gave rise to the 14 T cell receptor beta chains below, sequenced in a study of blood T cell repertoires in COVID-19. Sequenced by immunoSEQ multiplex PCR; TCRdb stores in-frame clones only, minus some. This table has roughly 140,000 clones, around 83% appearing once. The sample taken for sequencing was PBMCs or T cells enriched from blood (not recorded which). The source is a woman between 50 and 59 years old who had been exposed to COVID-19.

V usage is TRBV2 and J usage is TRBJ2-3, with 8 bases matching TRBD1. Trimming cost V 4 bases and J 0 bases; bases outside gene matches: 3. The germline gives CDR1 SNHLY, CDR2 FYNNEI. CDR3 length: 15 amino acids. The CDR3 sequence is CASSGGQVSTDTQYF. In DNA form, the CDR3 reads TGTGCCAGCAGTGGGGGACAGGTTAGCACAGATACGCAGTATTTT.

This chain uses TRBV6-5 with TRBJ1-5, with D uncertain. Trimming stripped 8 bases from V and 7 bases from J, with 15 bases between. CDR1 MNHEY and CDR2 SVGAGI come from the germline V gene. The CDR3 sequence is 13 residues long. CDR3: CASFPGGRQPQHF. CDR3 sequence (DNA): TGTGCCAGCTTCCCGGGAGGTCGGCAGCCCCAGCATTTT.

This clone was recorded once. The chain employs TRBV7-3 and TRBJ2-1; unclear D gene. CDR1 SGHTA and CDR2 FQGTGA come from the germline V gene. V was shortened by 2 bases and J by 0 bases, with 8 bases between the two germline ends. The CDR3 has 15 residues. Here the CDR3 reads CASSLYSNSYNEQFF. Written as DNA, the CDR3 is TGTGCCAGCAGCTTATACTCAAACTCCTACAATGAGCAGTTCTTC.

The chain combines TRBV5-4 with TRBJ1-1; D call uncertain. CDR3 length equals 14 residues. Germline V gene lookup returns CDR1 SGHNT and CDR2 YYREEE (reference sequence). V gave up 4 bases and J gave up 4 bases, with 14 bases separating them. CDR3 sequence reads: CASSTETGGTEAFF. The CDR3 DNA follows: TGTGCCAGCAGCACCGAGACCGGAGGCACTGAAGCTTTCTTT.

The rearrangement uses TRBV24-1 and TRBJ2-2; D unresolved. This CDR3 spans 13 amino acids. The germline V and J ends were trimmed by 9 bases and 1 base, with 8 bases remaining between them. Per germline, CDR1 KGHDR and CDR2 SFDVKD. CDR3 nucleotides: TGTGCCACCCAGCCAGGGAACACCGGGGAGCTGTTTTTT. Translating it yields CATQPGNTGELFF.

The table lists this clone with a few counts. The chain carries TRBV9 and TRBJ1-3, with D unclear. V dropped 0 bases and J dropped 0 bases, with 7 bases sitting between them. The germline gives CDR1 SGDLS, CDR2 YYNGEE. This CDR3 is built from 15 residues. The CDR3 coding sequence is TGTGCCAGCAGCGTAGAACCGGTCTCTGGAAACACCATATATTTT. Its translation is CASSVEPVSGNTIYF.

This chain links TRBV5-4 with TRBJ2-7, with 9 bases fitting TRBD2. Germline loops: CDR1 SGHNT, CDR2 YYREEE (reference sequence). The CDR3 spans 15 residues. V dropped 4 bases and J dropped 3; count of bases not matched to a gene: 8. CDR3 bases: TGTGCCAGCAGCCCCTCAGCGGGGGGACGCTACGAGCAGTACTTC. Translation: CASSPSAGGRYEQYF.

The chain employs TRBV19 and TRBJ1-1; 8 nucleotides align to TRBD1. Trimming cost V 6 bases and J 7 bases; bases outside gene matches: 10. CDR1 LNHDA and CDR2 SQIVND come from the germline V gene (reference sequence). The CDR3 is made up of 14 amino acids. In DNA form, the CDR3 reads TGTGCCAGTAGCCCGCTATTGACAGGGGTTGAAGCTTTCTTT. Its translation: CASSPLLTGVEAFF.

The chain has TRBV11-3 and TRBJ2-2; a possible D gene is TRBD2 (5 bases). Germline CDR1 reads SGHNT; CDR2 reads YENEEA. The CDR3 has 15 residues. The ends were cut back, 4 bases at V and 6 bases at J, with 15 bases in the middle. CDR3 in DNA: TGTGCCAGCAGCTCGAGGGTAGGGATCGCCGGGGAGCTGTTTTTT. Its translation is CASSSRVGIAGELFF.

The chain employs TRBV5-1 and TRBJ1-2; no definite D call. Germline V gene sequence: CDR1 SGHRS, CDR2 YFSETQ. This CDR3 is 13 amino acids long. The V and J ends lost 4 bases and 7 bases respectively, with 14 bases between them. CDR3 amino acids: CASSPLGLGGYTF. CDR3 DNA: TGCGCCAGCAGCCCACTCGGTCTCGGTGGCTACACCTTC.

V and J are TRBV30 and TRBJ1-1; D ambiguous. The CDR3 totals 14 residues. Germline lookup yields CDR1 GTSNPN and CDR2 SVGIG (reference sequence). The ends were cut back, 0 bases at V and 1 base at J, with 9 bases in the middle. The CDR3 region has the DNA TGTGCCTGGAGTGTACGGGTCACGAACACTGAAGCTTTCTTT. It codes for CAWSVRVTNTEAFF.

The rearrangement joins TRBV9 to TRBJ1-5; no firm D call. The CDR3 runs 15 residues. Germline values: CDR1 SGDLS, CDR2 YYNGEE. Deletions cut 3 bases from V and 0 bases from J, with 10 bases between. The CDR3 region is CASSADGNSNQPQHF. The CDR3 bases are TGTGCCAGCAGCGCGGACGGGAATAGCAATCAGCCCCAGCATTTT.

J is TRBJ2-7 and V is TRBV6-6, with D possibly matching TRBD2 (5 bases). Germline V gene data show CDR1 as MNHNY and CDR2 as SVGAGI (reference sequence). The CDR3 consists of 12 residues. Trimming removed 6 bases at V and 5 bases at J, with 11 bases between. The CDR3 sequence is CASSQGGNEQYF. As DNA, the CDR3 is TGTGCCAGCAGCCAAGGAGGTAACGAGCAGTACTTC.

The V call is TRBV9, the J call TRBJ1-2, with D unresolved. Germline assignment: CDR1 SGDLS and CDR2 YYNGEE. CDR3 size: 12 residues. V lost 4 bases and J 5 bases, leaving 9 bases between the germline ends. The CDR3 sequence is CASSLGVYGYTF. The CDR3 DNA follows: TGTGCCAGCAGCCTGGGAGTATATGGCTACACCTTC.